Each of the 20 T cell receptor beta chains below was sequenced from the same sample in a study of shared clonotypes between healthy human individuals. Clones were read by immunoSEQ multiplex PCR, and TCRdb kept only the in-frame ones, dropping some. The table records approximately 640,000 clones, about 92% of them present only once. The source material was memory CD8+ T cells from PBMCs. Sample subset: CD45RO+ cells pooled with CCR7-negative TemRA cells. Every receptor here comes from a man in his late teens or twenties in good health. Some clones in this sample may be carry-over from other donors' samples.

This chain joins TRBV11-2 and TRBJ1-1, with a possible D match to TRBD1 (5 bases). This CDR3 is 15 amino acids long. Germline V lookup: CDR1 SGHAT, CDR2 FQNNGV. Trimming shortened V by 5 bases and J by 0 bases, and 13 bases separated the two germline ends. The CDR3 region is CASSHGGVMNTEAFF. CDR3 in DNA: TGTGCCAGCAGCCATGGGGGGGTAATGAACACTGAAGCTTTCTTT.

In DNA, the CDR3 is TGTGCCAGCAGTGAGGGCTCGCGGGGGGTAACCTACGAGCAGTACTTC. Translation gives CASSEGSRGVTYEQYF. J is TRBJ2-7 and V is TRBV13; 8 positions agree with TRBD2. Germline V CDR1 and CDR2: PRHDT, FYEKMQ (reference sequence). V gave up 6 bases and J gave up 2 bases; unmatched junction bases: 12. The CDR3 runs 16 residues.

The rearrangement links TRBV9 to TRBJ2-7, with D hard to call. Germline V CDR1 and CDR2: SGDLS, YYNGEE. V dropped 2 bases and J dropped 1 base, with 13 bases sitting between them. This CDR3 has 15 amino acids. The CDR3 here is CASSVDGSESYEQYF. The CDR3 region has the DNA TGTGCCAGCAGCGTCGATGGATCAGAGTCCTACGAGCAGTACTTC.

The chain joins TRBV27 to TRBJ1-5; D is perhaps TRBD1 (6 bases). Germline lookup yields CDR1 MNHEY and CDR2 SMNVEV (reference sequence). CDR3 length: 16 amino acids. V was clipped by 5 bases and J by 2 bases, with 16 bases between them. CDR3 protein: CASSETGFGGNQPQHF. For the CDR3, the DNA is TGTGCCAGCAGTGAGACAGGATTCGGGGGCAATCAGCCCCAGCATTTT.

This clone was picked up one time. This rearrangement joins TRBV27 to TRBJ1-2, with 9 positions matching TRBD1. The V and J ends lost 4 bases and 7 bases, in that order; junction bases with no gene match: 13. The CDR3 runs to 16 residues. Germline V CDR1 and CDR2: MNHEY, SMNVEV (reference sequence). CDR3 DNA sequence: TGTGCCAGCAGTTCTTTCCTTCTCGGGACAGGGATTGGCTACACCTTC. It specifies CASSSFLLGTGIGYTF.

The chain couples TRBV7-8 to TRBJ2-1; a possible D gene is TRBD2 (5 bases). This CDR3 spans 13 amino acids. The germline V gene encodes CDR1 SGHVS and CDR2 FQNEAQ. V shed 3 bases and J shed 7 bases, with 10 bases lying between them. CDR3 nucleotides: TGTGCCAGCAGCTTTGGGGAGAGGAATGAGCAGTTCTTC. Translated: CASSFGERNEQFF.

This sequence joins TRBV19 and TRBJ2-7; TRBD2 matches 10 bases. Germline V gene sequence: CDR1 LNHDA, CDR2 SQIVND (reference sequence). The J segment lost 5 bases and the V segment lost 5 bases, leaving 15 bases of the junction unmatched. The length of the CDR3 is 17 residues. CDR3 loop: CASSQTSGTVSPDEQYF. The CDR3 region has the DNA TGTGCCAGTAGTCAAACTAGCGGGACGGTATCTCCTGACGAGCAGTACTTC.

The chain joins TRBV7-9 to TRBJ1-4; D is unresolved. The CDR3 sequence is 16 residues long. CDR1 and CDR2 (germline): SEHNR, FQNEAQ (reference sequence). Trimming pared 1 base from V and 0 bases from J, leaving 9 bases between. CDR3 sequence reads: CASSLVVKSTNEKLFF. The CDR3 region has the DNA TGTGCCAGCAGCTTAGTTGTTAAGTCAACTAATGAAAAACTGTTTTTT.

This sequence joins TRBV6-1 and TRBJ1-1; 11 positions agree with TRBD1. CDR1 and CDR2 (germline): MNHNS, SASEGT. V shed 6 bases, J shed 4 bases, and the junction held 4 bases outside the gene matches. CDR3 size: 14 residues. The DNA for the CDR3 is TGTGCCAGCAGCTGGACAGGGGGCCCCACTGAAGCTTTCTTT. Translation gives CASSWTGGPTEAFF.

CDR3: CASSLGGTGNTIYF. Here the CDR3 DNA reads TGTGCCAGTAGCCTGGGGGGAACTGGAAACACCATATATTTT. The chain employs TRBV19 and TRBJ1-3, with D perhaps TRBD1 (5 bases). The V and J ends lost 6 bases and 2 bases respectively, with 11 bases between them. Germline V gene data show CDR1 as LNHDA and CDR2 as SQIVND (reference sequence). The CDR3 length is 14 residues.

This clone was observed once. The V and J genes are TRBV6-7 and TRBJ2-5; D might be TRBD2 (6 bases). TRBV6-7 is an ORF for which the function is uncertain. V dropped 5 bases and J dropped 2 bases, with 15 bases sitting between them. The CDR3 extends over 15 amino acids. The CDR3 bases are TGTGCCAGCAGTCGCCAACCCGGGAGTCAAGAGACCCAGTACTTC. Protein: CASSRQPGSQETQYF.

The sample holds one count of this clone. For the CDR3, the DNA is TGTGCCAGCAGCGTATACGGGAGCTCCTACGAGCAGTACTTC. It specifies CASSVYGSSYEQYF. The chain employs TRBV9 and TRBJ2-7; a possible D gene is TRBD2 (6 bases). V was clipped by 1 base and J by 0 bases, with 8 bases between them. Germline CDR1 reads SGDLS; CDR2 reads YYNGEE. There are 14 residues in the CDR3.

The rearrangement uses TRBV27 and TRBJ1-5, with a weak D call TRBD1 (5 bases). CDR3 length: 13 amino acids. Looked up from germline, CDR1 is MNHEY and CDR2 is SMNVEV (reference sequence). V shed 8 bases and J shed 2 bases, with 10 bases lying between them. CDR3: CASGLGRNQPQHF. CDR3 in DNA: TGTGCCAGCGGGCTGGGGCGCAATCAGCCCCAGCATTTT.

The chain joins TRBV19 to TRBJ2-7; TRBD1 is a possible D gene (5 bases). The CDR3 sequence is 14 residues long. Germline-derived CDR1 and CDR2 are LNHDA and SQIVND (reference sequence). Between the trimmed V and J ends, which lost 10 bases and 3 bases, there was a span of 19 bases. The CDR3 coding sequence is TGTGCCACCTCCCCCCAGGGTAACCGCTACGAGCAGTACTTC. Its protein product is CATSPQGNRYEQYF.

This chain links TRBV28 with TRBJ2-5; D is uncertain. The CDR3 runs 17 residues. V was shortened by 8 bases and J by 5 bases, with 27 bases between the two germline ends. Germline CDR1 reads MDHEN; CDR2 reads SYDVKM. CDR3 loop: CASGTSRGGGSAETQYF. Here the CDR3 DNA reads TGTGCCAGCGGTACCTCCCGCGGCGGCGGATCGGCGGAGACCCAGTACTTC.

The gene calls are TRBV9 and TRBJ2-1, with no clear D. This CDR3 contains 15 residues. The germline V gene has CDR1 SGDLS and CDR2 YYNGEE. V shed 5 bases and J shed 8 bases, with 20 bases lying between them. As DNA, the CDR3 is TGTGCCAGCAGTCCAAGTAGTGTTGGTGCGGATGAGCAGTTCTTC. Its protein product is CASSPSSVGADEQFF.

CDR3 residues: CASSWPTSIADTQYF. CDR3 in DNA: TGCGCCAGTAGTTGGCCGACTAGCATAGCAGATACGCAGTATTTT. V is TRBV4-1 and J is TRBJ2-3; 7 bases fit TRBD2. CDR1 and CDR2 (germline): MGHRA, YSYEKL. With V trimmed by 9 bases and J by 4 bases, 13 bases remained unmatched. There are 15 residues in the CDR3.

The V and J genes are TRBV10-3 and TRBJ2-5, with TRBD1 matching over 8 bases. The ends lost 9 bases at V and 1 base at J; junction bases unmatched: 7. The germline CDR1 and CDR2 sequences are ENHRY and SYGVKD. The CDR3 spans 14 residues. DNA of the CDR3: TGTGCCATGGGGGACAGGAGCAGCCAAGAGACCCAGTACTTC. This translates into CAMGDRSSQETQYF.

This rearrangement joins TRBV11-3 to TRBJ1-2, with D tentatively TRBD1 (6 bases). V lost 3 bases, J lost 8 bases, and 19 bases lay in between. Germline loops: CDR1 SGHNT, CDR2 YENEEA. The CDR3 is 15 residues long. CDR3 sequence reads: CASSLEWTDEEGYTF. The CDR3 DNA reads TGTGCCAGCAGCTTGGAGTGGACAGACGAAGAGGGCTACACCTTC.

V and J are TRBV27 and TRBJ2-5, with TRBD2 as a possible D gene (5 bases). Looked up from germline, CDR1 is MNHEY and CDR2 is SMNVEV (reference sequence). V was trimmed by 5 bases and J by 4 bases, leaving 11 bases between them. There are 13 residues in the CDR3. CDR3 DNA sequence: TGTGCCAGCAGTGTTTCGGGGTTAGAGACCCAGTACTTC. It specifies CASSVSGLETQYF.